Described below is a single T cell receptor (beta chain) sequence and its context. No cognate antigen has been identified for it. One base away there is no much larger clone; base qualities are not given. This sample is part of a study of T cell responses to AZD1222 COVID-19 vaccine (dated by TCRdb to the early 2020s). Study-wide context: AZD1222 recipients with second doses at about 4 weeks or about 12 weeks were pooled, because spike-specific TCR depth and breadth did not differ between schedules. Enrollment into the trials was organized by age into subgroups of 18-55, 56-69 and 70-plus years, and those subgroups contained 148, 28 and 57 TCR-sequenced participants, respectively. A total of more than 230 trial participants underwent TCR sequencing, of whom about 210 received two doses of AZD1222 and around 25 received two doses of the MenACWY control vaccine.

The CDR3 regions of human TCRbeta chains were subjected to immunosequencing. Processing in the source paper ran as follows. Repertoire TCRs were matched against a reference library of SARS-CoV-2-specific TCRs generated with the MIRA antigen-specificity platform. Breadth meant the fraction of unique TCRs that were SARS-CoV-2-associated, whereas depth meant the fraction of total T cells that were SARS-CoV-2-associated. Using the MIRA data, each spike-specific TCR was mapped to the spike region that the TCR reacts to and placed in a CD4 or CD8 class. Log10-transformed breadth and depth values were compared by one-way ANOVA with Sidak's multiple comparisons tests. TCRdb took over this immuneACCESS table, retaining in-frame rearrangements with V and J assigned. Such tables are incomplete; in checked studies, under half of the missing clones stem from an unresolved V gene, and the remainder is unexplained. V and J calls and clone size come straight from that table; D and trimming were deduced from the DNA. Present in this sample are 150,000 to 160,000 clones, 90% of which were seen just once. The ten top clones hold roughly 1.9% of the sample.

From V the trimming removes 0 bases and from J it removes 11 bases, while the gene matches leave 8 bases of the junction unaccounted for. There are 15 amino acids in the CDR3, from cysteine to phenylalanine inclusive. Of the read, only the CDR3 DNA is kept; its 45 bases are in frame from base 1. From the germline V gene (reference sequence), CDR1 is LGHDT and CDR2 is YNNKEL. Reading the label with the study, this specimen's time point is: baseline before first vaccination. Samples from vaccinated people were obtained from the UK trials COV001 and COV002, which included a single-blind randomized controlled phase 2/3 trial of AZD1222 (ChAdOx1 nCoV-19) in healthy adults. For TCRbeta chain sequencing, PBMC samples were collected from trial participants at day 0 and at day 28 after the second dose. Results the study describes overall, beyond this receptor: Vaccine-associated CD4 TCRs spanned the whole spike protein, with dominant responses in regions 160-218 and 743-854. Only five to seven AZD1222 recipients were SARS-CoV-2 seropositive at baseline, limiting conclusions about previously exposed vaccinees. Spike-specific TCR breadth and depth rose significantly after two AZD1222 doses compared with day 0 and with MenACWY recipients. Epitopes outside the regions mutated in the B.1.351 and B.1.1.7 variants were reportedly recognized by nearly half of the unique spike-specific TCRs. No day 14 peak-response samples were available, so repertoires were characterized only after the peak T cell response. The 56-69-year group was small, and its depth increase did not reach significance, likely because of low power. Most participants were white British and females outnumbered males, and the authors suggested that clonal diversity may have been underestimated.

The starting material was peripheral blood, obtained on day 0 of AZD1222 vaccination. This receptor was identified in an adult in good health. The chain is made from TRBV3-1 (or the pseudogene TRBV3-2) and TRBJ2-3; TRBD2 aligns with 10 central bases. The CDR3 has the sequence CASSQDILAGRRQYF. The DNA sequence is as follows: TGTGCCAGCAGCCAAGATATACTAGCGGGACGCAGGCAGTATTTT.